One sample yielded the 8 T cell receptor beta chains listed below, sequenced in a study of regulatory T cells in long-lasting Graves disease. Specified time point: newly diagnosed GD, antithyroid drugs for less than 3 months. The TCR library was prepared using RNA isolated from PBMCs. TCR beta libraries were built with iRepertoire HTBI primers and Arm-PCR of CDR3 regions. TCRdb reprocessed the multiplex PCR reads with MiXCR, giving one entry per CDR3 protein. This table has about 370,000 distinct CDR3 sequences, roughly 16% appearing once. Sequencing used peripheral blood mononuclear cells (PBMCs), obtained at new diagnosis, from a patient treated with antithyroid drugs. Receptors were obtained from a female donor with Graves disease.

This clonotype was counted at least ten times. The chain carries TRBV4-3 and TRBJ1-2, with a weak D call TRBD1 (5 bases). V was clipped by 0 bases and J by 8 bases, with 13 bases between them. This CDR3 spans 14 amino acids. Germline V gives CDR1 LGHNA, CDR2 YSLEER. CDR3 DNA sequence: TGCGCCAGCAGCCAAGACGGTGGGGCTCACGGCTACACCTTC. Encoded protein: CASSQDGGAHGYTF.

At least ten counts were recorded for this clonotype. In DNA form, the CDR3 reads TGCGCCAGCAGTGGGCAGGGGACTTCTGGGGCCAACGTCCTGACTTTC. It specifies CASSGQGTSGANVLTF. The V gene is TRBV5-1, the J gene TRBJ2-6; D assignment may be TRBD1 or TRBD2 (6 bases each). Germline-derived CDR1 and CDR2 are SGHRS and YFSETQ. V lost 5 bases to trimming and J lost 1 base, with 13 bases between them. The CDR3 loop spans 16 amino acids.

This clonotype came up many times. The chain links TRBV19 to TRBJ1-1, with D tentatively TRBD1 (5 bases). The V gene lost 4 bases and the J gene lost 4 bases, with 10 bases spanning the gap. CDR1 and CDR2 (germline): LNHDA, SQIVND (reference sequence). This CDR3 contains 13 residues. The CDR3 sequence is CASSSREFTEAFF. Here the CDR3 DNA reads TGTGCCAGTAGTAGCAGGGAGTTCACTGAAGCTTTCTTT.

Many counts were recorded for this clonotype. This sequence joins TRBV10-1 and TRBJ2-3; the match to TRBD2 covers 7 bases. The CDR3 sequence is 19 residues long. Per germline, CDR1 WNHNN and CDR2 SYGVQD (reference sequence). V lost 0 bases to trimming and J lost 0 bases; unmatched junction nucleotides: 12. CDR3 protein: CASSESKLGGRVSTDTQYF. The CDR3, as DNA: TGCGCCAGCAGTGAGTCAAAATTGGGCGGGAGAGTTAGCACAGATACGCAGTATTTT.

This clonotype was seen repeatedly, ten times or more. The V call is TRBV4-1, the J call TRBJ2-7; D possibly corresponds to TRBD1 (5 bases). The CDR3 totals 14 residues. Germline assignment: CDR1 MGHRA and CDR2 YSYEKL. The V gene lost 2 bases and the J gene lost 2 bases, with 10 bases spanning the gap. The CDR3 DNA reads TGCGCCAGCAGCCAAAGGGGAACAGCCTACGAGCAGTACTTC. Protein sequence: CASSQRGTAYEQYF.

This clonotype was found many times. V gene TRBV3-1 combines with J gene TRBJ1-2; TRBD1 might be the D (5 bases). V was shortened by 0 bases and J by 2 bases, with 10 bases between the two germline ends. Looked up from germline, CDR1 is LGHDT and CDR2 is YNNKEL (reference sequence). The length of the CDR3 is 15 residues. The CDR3 loop is CASSQDPGPNYGYTF. The CDR3 DNA sequence: TGTGCCAGCAGCCAAGACCCAGGGCCGAACTATGGCTACACCTTC.

This clonotype showed up many times. This rearrangement joins TRBV12-3 or TRBV12-4 to TRBJ1-1; 7 bases fit TRBD1. V shed 7 bases, J shed 12 bases, and the junction held 11 bases outside the gene matches. This CDR3 is 12 amino acids long. The CDR3 loop is CASTATGSGSFF. CDR3 coding DNA: TGTGCCAGCACCGCGACAGGGTCGGGTTCTTTCTTT.

This clonotype was picked up a small number of times. The genes are TRBV19 and TRBJ2-2, with 8 bases lining up with TRBD2. This CDR3 has 14 amino acids. Per germline, CDR1 LNHDA and CDR2 SQIVND (reference sequence). Trimming at V came to 7 bases and at J to 6 bases, leaving 7 bases not matched to a gene. In DNA form, the CDR3 reads TGTGCCAGTAATCCCGGGAGGGTGGCCGGGGAGCTGTTTTTT. It codes for CASNPGRVAGELFF. The full variable domain, its missing parts supplied by reference TRBV19 and TRBJ2-2, is DGGITQSPKYLFRKEGQNVTLSCEQNLNHDAMYWYRQDPGQGLRLIYYSQIVNDFQKGDIAEGYSVSREKKESFPLTVTSAQKNPTAFYLCASNPGRVAGELFFGEGSRLTVL.